The clone carrying this TCR beta chain came up a few times. The antigen remains unidentified. Treatment described: treatment-naive control, cytoreductive nephrectomy. Treatment-naive patients without radiation supplied the control tumors at nephrectomy. The patient's renal cell carcinoma had clear cell pathology. The data were obtained in a study of radiation and T cells in renal cell carcinoma. Notes on the study in general: Only small tumor regions of 0.85 to 1 g were sampled. Irradiated tumors held more dominant CDR3 motifs than control tumors.

From germline, CDR1 is SGHRS and CDR2 YFSETQ. Trimming took 2 bases from V and 2 from J, leaving 13 bases between them. This CDR3 spans 15 amino acids. Generated by immunoSEQ multiplex PCR, the TCRdb table keeps only in-frame clones and is missing some. The table lists roughly 13,000 clones, about 61% of them singletons. This TCR was recovered from a woman of 80 years or more with renal cell carcinoma. The chain links TRBV5-1 to TRBJ2-5; perhaps TRBD1 as D (6 bases). The material sequenced was tumor tissue, taken from a patient whose treatment was nephrectomy without radiotherapy. In nucleotides, the CDR3 is TGCGCCAGCAGCTTACTCAGGGGTCAGCAAGAGACCCAGTACTTC. This translates into CASSLLRGQQETQYF.